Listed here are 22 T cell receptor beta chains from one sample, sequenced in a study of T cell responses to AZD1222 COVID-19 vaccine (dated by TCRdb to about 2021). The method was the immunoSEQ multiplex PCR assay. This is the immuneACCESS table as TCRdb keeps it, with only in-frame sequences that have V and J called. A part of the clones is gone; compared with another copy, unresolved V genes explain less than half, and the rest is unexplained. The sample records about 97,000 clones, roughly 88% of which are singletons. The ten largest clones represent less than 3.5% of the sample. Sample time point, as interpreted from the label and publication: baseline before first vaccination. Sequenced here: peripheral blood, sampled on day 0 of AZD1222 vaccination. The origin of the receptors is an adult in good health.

Here the CDR3 DNA reads TGTGCCAGCCGCAGTGGTCCCTACGAGCAGTACTTC. This gives the protein CASRSGPYEQYF. The chain couples TRBV2 to TRBJ2-7; no reliable D call. Germline values: CDR1 SNHLY, CDR2 FYNNEI. Trimming took off 8 bases at V and 2 bases at J, with 10 bases between the two ends. The CDR3 is made up of 12 amino acids.

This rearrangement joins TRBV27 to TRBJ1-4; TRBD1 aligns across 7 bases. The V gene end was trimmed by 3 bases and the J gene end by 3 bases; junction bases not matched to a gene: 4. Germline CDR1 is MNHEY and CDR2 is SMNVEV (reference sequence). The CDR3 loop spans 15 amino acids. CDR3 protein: CASSFLGTANEKLFF. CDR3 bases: TGTGCCAGCAGTTTTCTGGGGACAGCTAATGAAAAACTGTTTTTT. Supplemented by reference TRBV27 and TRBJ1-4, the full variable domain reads EAQVTQNPRYLITVTGKKLTVTCSQNMNHEYMSWYRQDPGLGLRQIYYSMNVEVTDKGDVPEGYKVSRKEKRNFPLILESPSPNQTSLYFCASSFLGTANEKLFFGSGTQLSVL.

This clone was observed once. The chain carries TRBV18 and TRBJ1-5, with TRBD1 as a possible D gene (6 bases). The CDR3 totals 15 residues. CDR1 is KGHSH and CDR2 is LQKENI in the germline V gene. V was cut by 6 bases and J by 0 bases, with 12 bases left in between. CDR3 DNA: TGTGCCAGCTCGTCACAGGGTGGTAGCAATCAGCCCCAGCATTTT. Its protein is CASSSQGGSNQPQHF.

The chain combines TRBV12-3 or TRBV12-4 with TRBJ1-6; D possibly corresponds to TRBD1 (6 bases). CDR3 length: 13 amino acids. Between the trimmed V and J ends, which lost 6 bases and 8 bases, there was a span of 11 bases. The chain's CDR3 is CASRGGAHSPLHF. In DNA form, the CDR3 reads TGTGCCAGCAGGGGGGGCGCCCATTCACCCCTCCACTTT.

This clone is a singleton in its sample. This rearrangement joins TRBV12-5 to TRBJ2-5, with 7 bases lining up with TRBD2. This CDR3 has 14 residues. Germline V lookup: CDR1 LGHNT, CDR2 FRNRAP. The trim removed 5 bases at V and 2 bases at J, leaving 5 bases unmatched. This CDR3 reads CASGGGLFQETQYF. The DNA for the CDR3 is TGTGCTAGTGGTGGGGGACTATTTCAAGAGACCCAGTACTTC.

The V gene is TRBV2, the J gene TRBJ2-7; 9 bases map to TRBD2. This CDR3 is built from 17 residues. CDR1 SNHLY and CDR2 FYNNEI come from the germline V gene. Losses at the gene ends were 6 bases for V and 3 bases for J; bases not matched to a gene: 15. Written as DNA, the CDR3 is TGTGCCAGCAGAAAGGGTAGCGGGGGTTCGGTACGCTACGAGCAGTACTTC. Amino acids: CASRKGSGGSVRYEQYF.

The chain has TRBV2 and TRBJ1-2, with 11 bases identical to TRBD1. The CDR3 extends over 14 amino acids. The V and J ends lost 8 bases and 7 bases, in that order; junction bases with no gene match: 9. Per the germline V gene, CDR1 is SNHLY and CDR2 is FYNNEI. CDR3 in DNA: TGTGCCAGCTTAGGGACAGGGGGTAGTAGTGGCTACACCTTC. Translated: CASLGTGGSSGYTF.

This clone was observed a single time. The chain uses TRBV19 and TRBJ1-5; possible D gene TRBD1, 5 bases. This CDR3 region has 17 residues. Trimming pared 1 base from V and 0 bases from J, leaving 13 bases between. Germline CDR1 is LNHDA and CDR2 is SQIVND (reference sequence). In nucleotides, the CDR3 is TGTGCCAGTAGTATAGTGGGCAGGGCTCATAGCAATCAGCCCCAGCATTTT. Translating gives CASSIVGRAHSNQPQHF.

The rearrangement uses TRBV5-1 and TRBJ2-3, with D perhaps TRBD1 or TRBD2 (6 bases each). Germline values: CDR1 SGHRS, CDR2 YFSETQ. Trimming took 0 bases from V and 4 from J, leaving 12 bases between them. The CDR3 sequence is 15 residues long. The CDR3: CASSLDGGRADTQYF. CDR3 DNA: TGCGCCAGCAGCTTGGACGGGGGCCGGGCAGATACGCAGTATTTT. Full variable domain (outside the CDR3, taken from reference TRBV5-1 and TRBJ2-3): KAGVTQTPRYLIKTRGQQVTLSCSPISGHRSVSWYQQTPGQGLQFLFEYFSETQRNKGNFPGRFSGRQFSNSRSEMNVSTLELGDSALYLCASSLDGGRADTQYFGPGTRLTVL.

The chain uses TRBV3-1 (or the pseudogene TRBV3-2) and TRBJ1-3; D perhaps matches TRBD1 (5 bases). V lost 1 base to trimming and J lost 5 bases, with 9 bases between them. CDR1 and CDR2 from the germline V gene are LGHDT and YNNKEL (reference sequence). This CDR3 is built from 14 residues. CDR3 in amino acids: CASSQVQARNTIYF. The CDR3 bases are TGTGCCAGCAGCCAAGTACAGGCGCGAAACACCATATATTTT.

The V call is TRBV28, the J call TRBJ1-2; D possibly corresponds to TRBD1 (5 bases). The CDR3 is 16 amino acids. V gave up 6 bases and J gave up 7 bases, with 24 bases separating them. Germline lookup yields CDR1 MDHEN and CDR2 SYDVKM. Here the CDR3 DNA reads TGTGCCAGCAGGTCCGAGGAGGCCAGGGCAGTAAGTGGCTACACCTTC. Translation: CASRSEEARAVSGYTF.

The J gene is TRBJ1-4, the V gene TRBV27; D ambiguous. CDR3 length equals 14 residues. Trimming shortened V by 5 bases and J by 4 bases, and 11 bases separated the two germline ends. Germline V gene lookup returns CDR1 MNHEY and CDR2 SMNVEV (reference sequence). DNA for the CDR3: TGTGCCAGCAGTAAACCTGGGATTAATGAAAAACTGTTTTTT. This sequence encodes CASSKPGINEKLFF.

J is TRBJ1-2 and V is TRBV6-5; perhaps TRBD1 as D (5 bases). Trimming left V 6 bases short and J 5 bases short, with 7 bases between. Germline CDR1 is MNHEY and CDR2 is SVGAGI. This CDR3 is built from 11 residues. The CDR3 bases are TGTGCCAGCAGATCAGGGTATGGCTACACCTTC. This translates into CASRSGYGYTF.

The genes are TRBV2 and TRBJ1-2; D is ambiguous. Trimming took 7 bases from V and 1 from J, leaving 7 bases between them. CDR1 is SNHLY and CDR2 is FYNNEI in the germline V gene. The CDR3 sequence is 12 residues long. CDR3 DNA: TGTGCCAGCACGGGAGATAACTATGGCTACACCTTC. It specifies CASTGDNYGYTF.

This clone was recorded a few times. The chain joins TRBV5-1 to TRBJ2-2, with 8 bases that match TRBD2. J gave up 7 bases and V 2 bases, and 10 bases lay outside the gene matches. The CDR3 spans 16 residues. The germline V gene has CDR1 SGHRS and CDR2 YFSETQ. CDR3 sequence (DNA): TGCGCCAGCAGCTTCCGCGGGGGGCCCGAGGGCGGGGAGCTGTTTTTT. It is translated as CASSFRGGPEGGELFF. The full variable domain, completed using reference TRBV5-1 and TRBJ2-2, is KAGVTQTPRYLIKTRGQQVTLSCSPISGHRSVSWYQQTPGQGLQFLFEYFSETQRNKGNFPGRFSGRQFSNSRSEMNVSTLELGDSALYLCASSFRGGPEGGELFFGEGSRLTVL.

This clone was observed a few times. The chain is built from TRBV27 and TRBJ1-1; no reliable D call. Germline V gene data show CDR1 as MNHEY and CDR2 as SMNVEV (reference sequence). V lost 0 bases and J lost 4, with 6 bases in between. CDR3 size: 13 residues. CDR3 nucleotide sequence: TGTGCCAGCAGTTTATCAGGGTTCACTGAAGCTTTCTTT. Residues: CASSLSGFTEAFF.

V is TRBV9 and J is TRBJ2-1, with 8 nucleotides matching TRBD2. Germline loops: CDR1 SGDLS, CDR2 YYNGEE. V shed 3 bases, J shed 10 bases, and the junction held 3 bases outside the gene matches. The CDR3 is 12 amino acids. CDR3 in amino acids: CASSGLASEQFF. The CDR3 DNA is TGTGCCAGCAGCGGACTAGCGTCCGAGCAGTTCTTC.

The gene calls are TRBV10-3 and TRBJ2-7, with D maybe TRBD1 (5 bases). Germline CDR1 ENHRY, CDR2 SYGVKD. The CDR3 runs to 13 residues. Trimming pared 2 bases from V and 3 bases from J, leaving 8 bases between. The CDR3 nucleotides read TGTGCCATCAGTGAGGACAGCCGCTACGAGCAGTACTTC. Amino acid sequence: CAISEDSRYEQYF.

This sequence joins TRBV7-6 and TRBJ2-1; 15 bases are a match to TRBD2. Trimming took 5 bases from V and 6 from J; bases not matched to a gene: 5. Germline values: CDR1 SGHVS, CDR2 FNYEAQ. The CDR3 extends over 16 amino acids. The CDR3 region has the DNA TGTGCCAGCAGCCGGGGACTAGCGGGGGGTCCCAATGAGCAGTTCTTC. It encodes CASSRGLAGGPNEQFF.

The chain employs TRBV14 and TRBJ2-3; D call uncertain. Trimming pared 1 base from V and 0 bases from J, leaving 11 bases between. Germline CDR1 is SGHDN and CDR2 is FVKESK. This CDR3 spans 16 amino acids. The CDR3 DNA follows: TGTGCCAGCAGCCAAGCCCTGATGATTAGCACAGATACGCAGTATTTT. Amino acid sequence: CASSQALMISTDTQYF.

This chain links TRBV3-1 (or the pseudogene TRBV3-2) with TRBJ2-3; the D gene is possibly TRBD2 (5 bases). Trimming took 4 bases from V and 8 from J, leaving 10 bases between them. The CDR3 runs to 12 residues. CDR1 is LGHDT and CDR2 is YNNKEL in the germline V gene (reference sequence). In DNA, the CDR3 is TGTGCCAGCAGCCTACTAGTCGGTACGCAGTATTTT. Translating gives CASSLLVGTQYF.

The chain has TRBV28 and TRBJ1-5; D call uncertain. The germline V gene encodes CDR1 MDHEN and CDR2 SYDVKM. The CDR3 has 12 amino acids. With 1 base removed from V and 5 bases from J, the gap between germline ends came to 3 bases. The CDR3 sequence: CASSLLDQPQHF. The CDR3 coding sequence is TGTGCCAGCAGTTTATTAGATCAGCCCCAGCATTTT.